The subject of this entry is one TCR beta chain. Its specific antigen is unknown. No much larger clonotype is one base removed from it; base qualities were not supplied. The entry originates in a study of blood T cell repertoires in COVID-19 (dated by TCRdb to the early 2020s). Background for the entire study: The collaborator samples originated in the United States, Italy and Spain and spanned the acute and convalescent phases of COVID-19. The material from the prospective study consisted of cDNA or gDNA derived from T cells, B-cell-depleted T cells, or PBMCs. The dataset comprised deeply sampled blood TCRbeta repertoires from subjects exposed to, actively infected with, or recovered from COVID-19. The repertoires were made available in a free public database intended to serve as a resource for research on the immune response to SARS-CoV-2. The samples were drawn from two sources: the first 160 participants of the ongoing ImmuneRACE study, and 950 to 1,500 subjects contributed by 6 global collaborators. The sample metadata nearly always contained a de-identified subject ID, COVID-19 status, age in years and sex. Where available, HLA class I and class II types were taken from metadata supplied by the sample provider and were not determined by assay-based typing.

Each collaborating institution followed its own protocols to collect whole blood in K2EDTA tubes. For TCRbeta analysis, collaborators shipped samples as frozen whole blood, isolated PBMCs, or DNA extracted from either of those sample types. TCRbeta CDR3 regions were amplified from genomic DNA by means of the immunoSEQ Assay, a bias-controlled multiplex PCR. For the original study's pipeline: Nucleated cell counts per sample were estimated from amplification of reference gene primers within the assay. To quantify the absolute abundance of each unique TCRbeta CDR3 rearrangement, sequence reads were collapsed and filtered. For each sample, productive Simpson clonality was calculated as the square root of Simpson's diversity index over productive rearrangements. TCRdb re-hosts the immuneACCESS table, in-frame sequences only. Its copies lack some clones; in the studies checked, an unresolved V gene accounts for under half of them, and the cause for the rest is not known. For V, J and clone size, that table is used; D and trimming come from the DNA. Here the sample has 65,000 to 90,000 clones; roughly 84% occur a single time. Together, the top ten hold approximately 21% of the sample.

Paper-wide results and their limitations: The amount of clinical and demographic metadata varied by source and participant and was provided uncurated.

The CDR3 runs 14 residues from the cysteine to the phenylalanine. Only the CDR3 part of the read is kept: 42 bases, read in frame from the first base. V is cut by 7 bases and J by 7 bases, and the space between the germline ends is 16 bases. CDR1 and CDR2 are read off the germline V gene as KGHDR and SFDVKD. The sequence is built from TRBV24-1 and TRBJ1-5; the D segment cannot be called with confidence. What was sequenced was peripheral blood. This receptor was taken from a woman older than 75 in a cohort sampled during active or convalescent COVID-19. The CDR3 amino acid sequence is: CATSHRGAHQPQHF. Read as DNA, the sequence is TGTGCCACCAGCCATCGCGGAGCCCACCAGCCCCAGCATTTT.